Listed below are T cell receptor beta chains from one sample, sequenced in a study of blood T cell repertoires in COVID-19. Measured with immunoSEQ multiplex PCR; TCRdb has only the in-frame clones, and not every one. The sample has some 390,000 clones, around 87% seen once. The specimen sequenced was peripheral blood. Receptors originate from a woman in her sixties or seventies with COVID-19, enrolled during active disease. Both conserved end residues are part of each CDR3. A D gene is named only where the DNA matches it firmly. Clone sizes are given selectively: once, few, many, or a class where the clone is expanded.

CDR3aa: CASSPLSAENIQYF; CDR3nt: TGTGCCAGCAGCCCCCTGTCAGCGGAAAACATTCAGTACTTC; j_gene: TRBJ2-4; abundance: -; v_gene: TRBV7-4; d_gene: -
CDR3aa: CASREAGGYNQPQHF; CDR3nt: TGTGCCAGCAGGGAAGCAGGGGGATACAATCAGCCCCAGCATTTT; j_gene: TRBJ1-5; abundance: -; v_gene: TRBV6-1; d_gene: TRBD1
CDR3aa: CASRGGNEKLFF; CDR3nt: TGTGCCAGCAGGGGAGGGAATGAAAAACTGTTTTTT; j_gene: TRBJ1-4; abundance: -; v_gene: TRBV12-3/TRBV12-4; d_gene: -
CDR3aa: CASSSHQTGTGANVLTF; CDR3nt: TGTGCCAGTAGCTCACACCAAACAGGGACTGGGGCCAACGTCCTGACTTTC; j_gene: TRBJ2-6; abundance: -; v_gene: TRBV19; d_gene: -
CDR3aa: CASSFPDRGLGNTIYF; CDR3nt: TGTGCCAGCAGTTTCCCTGACAGGGGGCTCGGAAACACCATATATTTT; j_gene: TRBJ1-3; abundance: -; v_gene: TRBV7-9; d_gene: TRBD1
CDR3aa: CASSPDTRGGYTF; CDR3nt: TGTGCCAGCTCACCCGACACTCGTGGTGGCTACACCTTC; j_gene: TRBJ1-2; abundance: -; v_gene: TRBV18; d_gene: -
CDR3aa: CASSEGEFGRNEQFF; CDR3nt: TGTGCCAGTAGTGAAGGGGAATTCGGGCGCAATGAGCAGTTCTTC; j_gene: TRBJ2-1; abundance: -; v_gene: TRBV19; d_gene: -
CDR3aa: CASSLERTKGLDTEAFF; CDR3nt: TGCGCCAGCAGCTTGGAAAGGACAAAGGGGTTGGACACTGAAGCTTTCTTT; j_gene: TRBJ1-1; abundance: -; v_gene: TRBV5-1; d_gene: -
CDR3aa: CASGRDRSYGYTF; CDR3nt: TGTGCCAGCGGCCGCGACAGGTCCTATGGCTACACCTTC; j_gene: TRBJ1-2; abundance: once; v_gene: TRBV27; d_gene: -
CDR3aa: CASSSGGPPNTEAFF; CDR3nt: TGTGCCAGCAGTTCCGGGGGTCCCCCGAACACTGAAGCTTTCTTT; j_gene: TRBJ1-1; abundance: few; v_gene: TRBV27; d_gene: -
CDR3aa: CASSSGPGVTNEKLFF; CDR3nt: TGTGCCAGCAGCTCCGGTCCAGGGGTAACTAATGAAAAACTGTTTTTT; j_gene: TRBJ1-4; abundance: once; v_gene: TRBV9; d_gene: -
CDR3aa: CASSPPRAGVTEAFF; CDR3nt: TGTGCCAGCTCACCACCCAGGGCGGGAGTCACTGAAGCTTTCTTT; j_gene: TRBJ1-1; abundance: -; v_gene: TRBV18; d_gene: -
CDR3aa: CATSRVMSNEQFF; CDR3nt: TGTGCCACCAGCAGAGTAATGAGCAATGAGCAGTTCTTC; j_gene: TRBJ2-1; abundance: -; v_gene: TRBV15; d_gene: -
CDR3aa: CASSVSTGFQPQHF; CDR3nt: TGTGCCAGCAGTGTGTCGACAGGGTTCCAGCCCCAGCATTTT; j_gene: TRBJ1-5; abundance: -; v_gene: TRBV2; d_gene: TRBD1
CDR3aa: CASSLEAGGTDTQYF; CDR3nt: TGCGCCAGCAGCTTGGAGGCAGGGGGAACAGATACGCAGTATTTT; j_gene: TRBJ2-3; abundance: -; v_gene: TRBV5-1; d_gene: TRBD1
CDR3aa: CASSPQYGYEQYF; CDR3nt: TGTGCCAGCAGCCCCCAATACGGGTACGAGCAGTACTTC; j_gene: TRBJ2-7; abundance: -; v_gene: TRBV7-8; d_gene: -
CDR3aa: CASSLGRTGRSEKLFF; CDR3nt: TGCGCCAGCAGCTTGGGCAGGACAGGCCGCAGTGAAAAACTGTTTTTT; j_gene: TRBJ1-4; abundance: -; v_gene: TRBV5-1; d_gene: TRBD1
CDR3aa: CASSWGGPTEAFF; CDR3nt: TGTGCCAGTAGTTGGGGGGGGCCTACTGAAGCTTTCTTT; j_gene: TRBJ1-1; abundance: -; v_gene: TRBV19; d_gene: -
CDR3aa: CASSFSGSNQPQHF; CDR3nt: TGTGCCAGCAGTTTTTCAGGCAGCAATCAGCCCCAGCATTTT; j_gene: TRBJ1-5; abundance: -; v_gene: TRBV28; d_gene: -
CDR3aa: CASRRDRDQTYEQYF; CDR3nt: TGTGCCAGCAGACGGGACAGGGACCAAACCTACGAGCAGTACTTC; j_gene: TRBJ2-7; abundance: -; v_gene: TRBV6-5; d_gene: TRBD1
CDR3aa: CASSLGGSTNEKLFF; CDR3nt: TGCGCCAGCAGCTTAGGCGGGTCAACTAATGAAAAACTGTTTTTT; j_gene: TRBJ1-4; abundance: -; v_gene: TRBV5-1; d_gene: -
CDR3aa: CASSPGGTLAYSNQPQHF; CDR3nt: TGTGCCAGCAGTCCCGGGGGGACACTCGCATATAGCAATCAGCCCCAGCATTTT; j_gene: TRBJ1-5; abundance: -; v_gene: TRBV27; d_gene: -
CDR3aa: CASSLGTVSNYGYTF; CDR3nt: TGTGCCAGCAGCCTCGGGACAGTTTCTAACTATGGCTACACCTTC; j_gene: TRBJ1-2; abundance: -; v_gene: TRBV7-9; d_gene: TRBD1
CDR3aa: CASSQYHRRGGAFF; CDR3nt: TGTGCCAGCAGTCAGTACCACCGGCGGGGTGGTGCTTTCTTT; j_gene: TRBJ1-1; abundance: -; v_gene: TRBV6-5; d_gene: -
CDR3aa: CASSLGTPYGYTF; CDR3nt: TGTGCCAGCAGTCTGGGGACACCCTATGGCTACACCTTC; j_gene: TRBJ1-2; abundance: -; v_gene: TRBV2; d_gene: -
CDR3aa: CASSWGTGAFQETQYF; CDR3nt: TGTGCCAGCAGCTGGGGGACAGGCGCTTTCCAAGAGACCCAGTACTTC; j_gene: TRBJ2-5; abundance: -; v_gene: TRBV5-8; d_gene: TRBD1
CDR3aa: CASAPNLGNTIYF; CDR3nt: TGTGCTAGTGCCCCTAATCTCGGAAACACCATATATTTT; j_gene: TRBJ1-3; abundance: -; v_gene: TRBV12-5; d_gene: -
CDR3aa: CASSLTGGSDGYTF; CDR3nt: TGCGCCAGCAGCTTAACAGGGGGTTCGGATGGCTACACCTTC; j_gene: TRBJ1-2; abundance: -; v_gene: TRBV5-1; d_gene: TRBD1
CDR3aa: CASSSQPEGEQYF; CDR3nt: TGTGCCAGCAGCTCCCAACCAGAGGGCGAGCAGTACTTC; j_gene: TRBJ2-7; abundance: -; v_gene: TRBV9; d_gene: -
CDR3aa: CASSGQAGGPGNEQFF; CDR3nt: TGTGCCAGCAGTGGCCAAGCGGGGGGGCCCGGCAATGAGCAGTTCTTC; j_gene: TRBJ2-1; abundance: -; v_gene: TRBV6-4; d_gene: TRBD2
CDR3aa: CASSKGQGSSYNEQFF; CDR3nt: TGTGCCAGCAGCAAGGGACAGGGCAGTAGCTACAATGAGCAGTTCTTC; j_gene: TRBJ2-1; abundance: -; v_gene: TRBV5-4; d_gene: TRBD1
CDR3aa: CASRGWTGDYGYTF; CDR3nt: TGCGCCAGCAGAGGCTGGACAGGGGACTATGGCTACACCTTC; j_gene: TRBJ1-2; abundance: -; v_gene: TRBV4-1; d_gene: TRBD1
CDR3aa: CASSARQGRTEAFF; CDR3nt: TGTGCCAGCAGCGCCCGACAGGGTCGGACTGAAGCTTTCTTT; j_gene: TRBJ1-1; abundance: -; v_gene: TRBV5-8; d_gene: TRBD1
CDR3aa: CASSLGGQGGTEAFF; CDR3nt: TGTGCCAGCAGTTTAGGGGGACAGGGCGGGACTGAAGCTTTCTTT; j_gene: TRBJ1-1; abundance: -; v_gene: TRBV6-5; d_gene: TRBD1
CDR3aa: CASSDGDRASETQYF; CDR3nt: TGTGCCAGCAGCGACGGGGACAGGGCGTCAGAGACCCAGTACTTC; j_gene: TRBJ2-5; abundance: once; v_gene: TRBV7-3; d_gene: TRBD1
CDR3aa: CASSEAQAALQPQHF; CDR3nt: TGTGCCAGCAGTGAAGCGCAGGCAGCTTTACAGCCCCAGCATTTT; j_gene: TRBJ1-5; abundance: -; v_gene: TRBV2; d_gene: -
CDR3aa: CATSRGQGVLSEQYF; CDR3nt: TGTGCCACCAGCAGAGGACAGGGGGTTTTAAGCGAGCAGTACTTC; j_gene: TRBJ2-7; abundance: once; v_gene: TRBV15; d_gene: TRBD1
CDR3aa: CASSQGLAGGRGEQYF; CDR3nt: TGTGCCAGCAGCCAAGGACTAGCGGGGGGGAGAGGCGAGCAGTACTTC; j_gene: TRBJ2-7; abundance: few; v_gene: TRBV3-1/TRBV3-2; d_gene: TRBD2
CDR3aa: CASSPSRSLAGVSSYNEQFF; CDR3nt: TGCGCCAGCAGCCCTTCTAGGTCTTTAGCGGGGGTCAGCTCCTACAATGAGCAGTTCTTC; j_gene: TRBJ2-1; abundance: -; v_gene: TRBV5-1; d_gene: TRBD2
CDR3aa: CASSITGRVNTGELFF; CDR3nt: TGTGCCAGCAGCATTACAGGGCGAGTAAACACCGGGGAGCTGTTTTTT; j_gene: TRBJ2-2; abundance: -; v_gene: TRBV9; d_gene: -
CDR3aa: CASSPSPAGGPLNTGELFF; CDR3nt: TGCGCCAGCAGCCCCTCCCCAGCGGGGGGGCCGCTTAACACCGGGGAGCTGTTTTTT; j_gene: TRBJ2-2; abundance: once; v_gene: TRBV5-1; d_gene: TRBD2
CDR3aa: CASSSTLAGGYNEQFF; CDR3nt: TGTGCCAGCAGCTCAACCCTAGCGGGGGGGTACAATGAGCAGTTCTTC; j_gene: TRBJ2-1; abundance: -; v_gene: TRBV5-5; d_gene: TRBD2
CDR3aa: CASSLQATTEAFF; CDR3nt: TGTGCCAGCTCCTTGCAGGCGACCACTGAAGCTTTCTTT; j_gene: TRBJ1-1; abundance: few; v_gene: TRBV11-2; d_gene: -
CDR3aa: CASSSQGQRDSPLHF; CDR3nt: TGTGCCAGCAGTTCCCAGGGGCAGCGCGATTCACCCCTCCACTTT; j_gene: TRBJ1-6; abundance: -; v_gene: TRBV6-5; d_gene: -
CDR3aa: CASSPDGTNSNQPQHF; CDR3nt: TGCGCCAGCAGCCCGGATGGGACAAATAGCAATCAGCCCCAGCATTTT; j_gene: TRBJ1-5; abundance: -; v_gene: TRBV5-1; d_gene: -
CDR3aa: CASSLDRVGSPLHF; CDR3nt: TGCGCCAGCAGCTTGGACAGGGTGGGGTCACCCCTCCACTTT; j_gene: TRBJ1-6; abundance: -; v_gene: TRBV5-1; d_gene: -
CDR3aa: CASSQRLAVSSPLHF; CDR3nt: TGTGCCAGCAGCCAACGGCTCGCGGTGTCCTCACCCCTCCACTTT; j_gene: TRBJ1-6; abundance: -; v_gene: TRBV3-1/TRBV3-2; d_gene: -
CDR3aa: CASRDSANYGYTF; CDR3nt: TGTGCCAGCAGAGACAGCGCTAACTATGGCTACACCTTC; j_gene: TRBJ1-2; abundance: -; v_gene: TRBV27; d_gene: -
CDR3aa: CASSFGQGAGNYGYTF; CDR3nt: TGTGCCAGCAGCTTCGGACAGGGGGCAGGGAACTATGGCTACACCTTC; j_gene: TRBJ1-2; abundance: -; v_gene: TRBV7-8; d_gene: TRBD1
CDR3aa: CASRGGLDRWGDTQYF; CDR3nt: TGTGCCAGCAGGGGGGGACTAGACCGCTGGGGAGATACGCAGTATTTT; j_gene: TRBJ2-3; abundance: once; v_gene: TRBV2; d_gene: TRBD2
CDR3aa: CASSGGQGNYGYTF; CDR3nt: TGTGCCAGCAGCGGGGGACAGGGGAACTATGGCTACACCTTC; j_gene: TRBJ1-2; abundance: few; v_gene: TRBV5-4; d_gene: TRBD1
CDR3aa: CASSLQGWDEQFF; CDR3nt: TGCGCCAGCAGCTTGCAGGGGTGGGATGAGCAGTTCTTC; j_gene: TRBJ2-1; abundance: -; v_gene: TRBV5-1; d_gene: -